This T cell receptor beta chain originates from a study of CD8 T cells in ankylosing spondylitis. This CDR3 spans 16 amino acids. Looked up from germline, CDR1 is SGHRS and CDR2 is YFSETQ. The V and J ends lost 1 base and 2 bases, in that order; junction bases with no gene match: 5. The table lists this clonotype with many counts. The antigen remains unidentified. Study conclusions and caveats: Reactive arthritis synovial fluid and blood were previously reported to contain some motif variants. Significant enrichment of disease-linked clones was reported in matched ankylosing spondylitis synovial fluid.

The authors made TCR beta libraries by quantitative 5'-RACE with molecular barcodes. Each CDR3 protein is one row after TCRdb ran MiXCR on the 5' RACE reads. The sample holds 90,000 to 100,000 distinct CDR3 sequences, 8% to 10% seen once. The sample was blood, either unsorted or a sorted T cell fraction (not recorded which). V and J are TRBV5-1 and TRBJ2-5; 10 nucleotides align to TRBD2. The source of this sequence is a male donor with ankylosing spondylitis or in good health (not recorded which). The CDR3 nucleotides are TGCGCCAGCAGCTTGATAGCGGGAGGAACACAAGAGACCCAGTACTTC. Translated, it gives CASSLIAGGTQETQYF.